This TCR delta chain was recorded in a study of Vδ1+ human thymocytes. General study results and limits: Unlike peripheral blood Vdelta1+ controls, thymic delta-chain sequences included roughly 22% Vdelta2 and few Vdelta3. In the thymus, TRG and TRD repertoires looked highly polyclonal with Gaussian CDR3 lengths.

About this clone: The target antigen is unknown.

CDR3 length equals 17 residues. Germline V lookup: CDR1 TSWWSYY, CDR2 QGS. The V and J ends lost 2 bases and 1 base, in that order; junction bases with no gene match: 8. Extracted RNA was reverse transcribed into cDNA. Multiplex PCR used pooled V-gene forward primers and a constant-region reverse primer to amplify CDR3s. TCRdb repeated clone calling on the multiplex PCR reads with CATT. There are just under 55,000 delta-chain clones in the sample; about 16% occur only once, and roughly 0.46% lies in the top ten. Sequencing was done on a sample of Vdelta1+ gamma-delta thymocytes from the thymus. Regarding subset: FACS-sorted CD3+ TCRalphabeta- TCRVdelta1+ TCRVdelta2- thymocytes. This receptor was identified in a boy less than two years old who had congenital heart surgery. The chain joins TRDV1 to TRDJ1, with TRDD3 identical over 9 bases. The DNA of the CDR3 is TGTGCTCTTGGGGAAATTAGGTACTGGGGGACCACCGATAAACTCATCTTT. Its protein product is CALGEIRYWGTTDKLIF.